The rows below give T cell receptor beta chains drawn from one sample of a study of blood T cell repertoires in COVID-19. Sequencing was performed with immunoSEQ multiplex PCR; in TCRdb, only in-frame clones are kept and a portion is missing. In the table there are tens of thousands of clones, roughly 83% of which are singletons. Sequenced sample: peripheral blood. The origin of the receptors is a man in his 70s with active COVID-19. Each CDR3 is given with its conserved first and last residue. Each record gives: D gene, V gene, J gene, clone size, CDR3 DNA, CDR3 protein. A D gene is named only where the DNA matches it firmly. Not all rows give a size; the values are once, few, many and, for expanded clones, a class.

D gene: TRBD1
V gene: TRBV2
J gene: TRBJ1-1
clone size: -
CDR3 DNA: TGTGCCAGCATCCCGACCGGACAGGACACTGAAGCTTTCTTT
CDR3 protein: CASIPTGQDTEAFF

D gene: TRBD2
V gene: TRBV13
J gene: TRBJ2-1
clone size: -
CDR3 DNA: TGTGCCAGCAGCGCTCAGCGGGAGCCCCCTTACAATGAGCAGTTCTTC
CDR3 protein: CASSAQREPPYNEQFF

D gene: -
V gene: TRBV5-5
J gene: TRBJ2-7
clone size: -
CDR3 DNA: TGTGCCAGCAGCCGTAGCGGTACCTACGAGCAGTACTTC
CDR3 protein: CASSRSGTYEQYF

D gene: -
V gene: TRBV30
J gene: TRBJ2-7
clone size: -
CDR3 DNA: TGTGCCTGGAGTGACCCTCCCTCAGGCACCTACGAGCAGTACTTC
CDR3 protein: CAWSDPPSGTYEQYF

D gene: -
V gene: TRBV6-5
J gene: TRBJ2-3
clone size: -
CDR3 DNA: TGTGCCAGCAGCCGAGATAGCGGAATGGGAGATACGCAGTATTTT
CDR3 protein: CASSRDSGMGDTQYF

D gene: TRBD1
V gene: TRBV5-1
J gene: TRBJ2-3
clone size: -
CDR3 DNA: TGCGCCAGCAGCCAGGGACAGGGGGACGATACGCAGTATTTT
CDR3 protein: CASSQGQGDDTQYF

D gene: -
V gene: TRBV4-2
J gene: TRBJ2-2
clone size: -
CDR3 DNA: TGTGCCAGCAGCCAAGATTACGGGACACCCACCGGGGAGCTGTTTTTT
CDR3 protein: CASSQDYGTPTGELFF

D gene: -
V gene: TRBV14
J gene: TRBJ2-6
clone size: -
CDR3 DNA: TGTGCCAGCAGCCTTAGAATTTACTCTGGGGCCAACGTCCTGACTTTC
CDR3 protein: CASSLRIYSGANVLTF

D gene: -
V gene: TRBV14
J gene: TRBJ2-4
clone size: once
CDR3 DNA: TGTGCCAGCAGCCAAGTAGGGACAAGCAACATTCAGTACTTC
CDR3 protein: CASSQVGTSNIQYF

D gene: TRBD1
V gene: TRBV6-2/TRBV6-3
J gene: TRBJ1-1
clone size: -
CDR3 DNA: TGTGCCAGCAGTTACGGGGACAGGATGCCCACTGAAGCTTTCTTT
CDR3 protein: CASSYGDRMPTEAFF

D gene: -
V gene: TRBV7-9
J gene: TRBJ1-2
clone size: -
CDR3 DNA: TGTGCCAGCAGTCAGAACAGGGATCACTATGGCTACACCTTC
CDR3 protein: CASSQNRDHYGYTF

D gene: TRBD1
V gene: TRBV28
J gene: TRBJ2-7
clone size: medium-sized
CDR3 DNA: TGTGCCAGCAGTTTTAGTAGGACAGGGGGCGAGGGGCAGTACTTC
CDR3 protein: CASSFSRTGGEGQYF

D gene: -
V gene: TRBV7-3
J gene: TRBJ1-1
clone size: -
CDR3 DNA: TGTGCCAGCAGCTTTGAGCCTAACACTGAAGCTTTCTTT
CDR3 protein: CASSFEPNTEAFF

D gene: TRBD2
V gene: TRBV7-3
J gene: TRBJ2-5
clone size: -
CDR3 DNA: TGTGCCAGCAGCAGCAGCGGGAGACGAGAGACCCAGTACTTC
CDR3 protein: CASSSSGRRETQYF

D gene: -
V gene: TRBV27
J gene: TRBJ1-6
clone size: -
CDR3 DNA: TGTGCCAGCAGTTTTGTTTTTCTGAGAACCCGGTACCACTTT
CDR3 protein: CASSFVFLRTRYHF

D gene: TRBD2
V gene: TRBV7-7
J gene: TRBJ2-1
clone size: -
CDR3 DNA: TGTGCCAGCAGCTCTAGCGGGCAATACAATGAGCAGTTCTTC
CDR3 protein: CASSSSGQYNEQFF

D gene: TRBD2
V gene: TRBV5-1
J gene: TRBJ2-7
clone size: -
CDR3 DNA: TGCGCCAGCAGCTTAGGGGTAGCGGGAGGGCCGGAGGAGCAGTACTTC
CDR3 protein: CASSLGVAGGPEEQYF

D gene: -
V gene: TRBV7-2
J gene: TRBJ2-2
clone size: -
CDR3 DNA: TGTGCCAGCAGCTTAGCCCGACTAGAGAACACCGGGGAGCTGTTTTTT
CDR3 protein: CASSLARLENTGELFF

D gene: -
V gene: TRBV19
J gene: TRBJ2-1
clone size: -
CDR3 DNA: TGTGCCAGTAGTTTGAGGACAGAACCAACCTCCTACAATGAGCAGTTCTTC
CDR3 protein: CASSLRTEPTSYNEQFF

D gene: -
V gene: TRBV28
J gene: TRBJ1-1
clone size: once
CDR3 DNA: TGTGCCAGCAGTTTACGGGGGGACACTGAAGCTTTCTTT
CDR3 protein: CASSLRGDTEAFF

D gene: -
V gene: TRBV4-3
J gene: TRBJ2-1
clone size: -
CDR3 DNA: TGCGCCAGCAGCCAAGGGAGGACTCCTTACAATGAGCAGTTCTTC
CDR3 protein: CASSQGRTPYNEQFF

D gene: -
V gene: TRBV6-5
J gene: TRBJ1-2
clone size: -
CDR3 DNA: TGTGCCAGCACCGGGTCCCCCAGCTTGAGCTACACCTTC
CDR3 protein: CASTGSPSLSYTF

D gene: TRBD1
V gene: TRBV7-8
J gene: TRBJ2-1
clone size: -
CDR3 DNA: TGTGCCAGCAGCTCCGACAGGGTTGAGCAGCAGTTCTTC
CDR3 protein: CASSSDRVEQQFF

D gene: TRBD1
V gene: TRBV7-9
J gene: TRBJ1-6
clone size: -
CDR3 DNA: TGTGCCAGCATCCCGGGACAGACTAATTCACCCCTCCACTTT
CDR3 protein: CASIPGQTNSPLHF

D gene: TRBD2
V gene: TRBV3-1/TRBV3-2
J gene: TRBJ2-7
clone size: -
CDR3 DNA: TGTGCCAGCAGCCAAGGGACTAGCGGAATCTCCTACGAGCAGTACTTC
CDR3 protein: CASSQGTSGISYEQYF

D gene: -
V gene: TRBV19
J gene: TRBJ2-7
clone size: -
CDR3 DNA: TGTGCCAGTAGGGAGACGAGAGCGGACGAGCAGTACTTC
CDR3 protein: CASRETRADEQYF

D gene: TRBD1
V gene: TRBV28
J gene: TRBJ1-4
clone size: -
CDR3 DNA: TGTGCCAGCAGCACCATCCGGACAGGCGGGGTTAATGAAAAACTGTTTTTT
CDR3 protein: CASSTIRTGGVNEKLFF

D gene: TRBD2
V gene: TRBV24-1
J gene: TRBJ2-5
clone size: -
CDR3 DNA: TGTGCCACCAGTGATAGGGCTAGCGGGAGAGAGACCCAGTACTTC
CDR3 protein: CATSDRASGRETQYF

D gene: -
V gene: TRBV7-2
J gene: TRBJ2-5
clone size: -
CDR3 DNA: TGTGCCAGCAGCTTACTCCCAGGGCCTCAAGAGACCCAGTACTTC
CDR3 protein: CASSLLPGPQETQYF

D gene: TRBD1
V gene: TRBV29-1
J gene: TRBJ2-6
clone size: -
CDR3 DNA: TGCAGCGTGACCGGGACAGGGGGACCCTCTGGGGCCAACGTCCTGACTTTC
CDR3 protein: CSVTGTGGPSGANVLTF

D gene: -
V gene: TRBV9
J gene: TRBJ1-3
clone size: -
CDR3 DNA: TGTGCCAGCAGCGTAGCTACAGGCTCTGGAAACACCATATATTTT
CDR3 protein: CASSVATGSGNTIYF

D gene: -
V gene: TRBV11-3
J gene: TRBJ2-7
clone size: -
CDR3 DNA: TGTGCCAGCAGCTTAGGAGGCAGCGAGCAGTACTTC
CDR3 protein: CASSLGGSEQYF

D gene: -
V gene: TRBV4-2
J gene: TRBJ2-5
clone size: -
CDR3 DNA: TGTGCCAGCAGCCAAGATGGAGACTTTCAAGAGACCCAGTACTTC
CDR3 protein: CASSQDGDFQETQYF

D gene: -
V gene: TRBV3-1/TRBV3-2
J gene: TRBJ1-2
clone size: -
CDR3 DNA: TGTGCCAGCAGCCAGGCCTATGACAGAAACTATGGCTACACCTTC
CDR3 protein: CASSQAYDRNYGYTF

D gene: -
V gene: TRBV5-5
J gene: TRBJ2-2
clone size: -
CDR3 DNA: TGTGCCACCTGCCGGGACACTAACACCGGGGAGCTGTTTTTT
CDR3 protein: CATCRDTNTGELFF

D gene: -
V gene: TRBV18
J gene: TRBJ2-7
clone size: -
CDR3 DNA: TGTGCCAGCTCAAAAGGTGATCAGGACAGCTACGAGCAGTACTTC
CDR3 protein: CASSKGDQDSYEQYF

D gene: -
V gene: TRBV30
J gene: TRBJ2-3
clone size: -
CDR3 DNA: TGTGCCTGGAGTGTAGGGGGAAGCACAGATACGCAGTATTTT
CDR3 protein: CAWSVGGSTDTQYF

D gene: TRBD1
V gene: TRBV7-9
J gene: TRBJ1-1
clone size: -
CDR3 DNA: TGTGCCAGCAGCTACCGGACAGGGGGAACGAACACTGAAGCTTTCTTT
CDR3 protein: CASSYRTGGTNTEAFF

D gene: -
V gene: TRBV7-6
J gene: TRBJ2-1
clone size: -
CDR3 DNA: TGTGCCAGCAGCTTAGGTGGCAGGGGATACAATGAGCAGTTCTTC
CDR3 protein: CASSLGGRGYNEQFF

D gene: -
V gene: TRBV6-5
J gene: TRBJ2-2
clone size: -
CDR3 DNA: TGTGCCAGCAGGACTTTCTCAACGAACACCGGGGAGCTGTTTTTT
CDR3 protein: CASRTFSTNTGELFF

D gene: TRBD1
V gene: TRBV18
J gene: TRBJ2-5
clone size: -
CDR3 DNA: TGTGCCAGCTCACCATCCGGGACAGGGTCCAGAAAGGAAGAGACCCAGTACTTC
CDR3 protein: CASSPSGTGSRKEETQYF

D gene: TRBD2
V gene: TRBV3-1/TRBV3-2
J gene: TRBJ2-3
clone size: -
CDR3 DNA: TGTGCCAGCAGCCAAGGGACTAGCGGGAGTTATACGCAGTATTTT
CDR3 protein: CASSQGTSGSYTQYF

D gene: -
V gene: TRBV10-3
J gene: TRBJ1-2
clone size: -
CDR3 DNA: TGTGCCATCAGTGAACTTCGGCGGGGCGATGCCACCTTC
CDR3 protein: CAISELRRGDATF

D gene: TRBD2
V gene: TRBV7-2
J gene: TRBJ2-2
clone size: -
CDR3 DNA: TGTGCCAGCAGCCAAAGACTAGCGGGAAACACCGGGGAGCTGTTTTTT
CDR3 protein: CASSQRLAGNTGELFF

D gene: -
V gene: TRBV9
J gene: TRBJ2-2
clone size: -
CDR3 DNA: TGTGCCAGCAGCGTAGCGTTCGGGAGAGGGGGGGAGCTGTTTTTT
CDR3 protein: CASSVAFGRGGELFF

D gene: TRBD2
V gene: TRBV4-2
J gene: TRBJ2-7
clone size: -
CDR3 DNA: TGTGCCAGCAGCCAAGTGAGTAGCGGGAGGGACTTTGGAGAGCAGTACTTC
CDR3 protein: CASSQVSSGRDFGEQYF

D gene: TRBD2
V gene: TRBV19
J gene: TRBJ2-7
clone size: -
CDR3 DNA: TGTGCCAGTAGTCGCCAGCGGGAGAATCGCGAGCAGTACTTC
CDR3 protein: CASSRQRENREQYF